A selection of T cell receptor beta chains follows, all from one sample in a study of T cells after yellow fever vaccination. TCRdb reprocessed the 5' RACE reads via MiXCR and lists one record per CDR3 protein. The sample includes tens of thousands of distinct CDR3 sequences, about 7% of them seen just once. The starting material was CD8+ T cells sorted from PBMCs, obtained 15 days after the yellow fever booster vaccination. The receptors come from a man aged 25 to 40 who received the YFV17D yellow fever vaccine. Both conserved end residues are part of each CDR3. Fields, in order: J gene, CDR3 length, V gene, CDR3 protein.

TRBJ2-1 | 12 | TRBV12-3/TRBV12-4 | CASSGGPGEQFF
TRBJ2-1 | 17 | TRBV5-1 | CASSLARGPSSYNEQFF
TRBJ1-1 | 13 | TRBV7-2 | CASSFGPGTEAFF
TRBJ2-6 | 18 | TRBV5-1 | CASSLEGTGGTGANVLTF
TRBJ2-1 | 13 | TRBV7-6 | CASSLNIGDEQFF
TRBJ1-5 | 14 | TRBV6-2/TRBV6-3 | CASSYVGGSQPQHF
TRBJ1-1 | 13 | TRBV9 | CASSAAGGTEAFF
TRBJ2-7 | 15 | TRBV7-2 | CASSLEIYESYEQYF
TRBJ2-3 | 14 | TRBV7-9 | CASVPGDVTDTQYF
TRBJ2-3 | 15 | TRBV7-9 | CASSRGGTSTDTQYF
TRBJ2-4 | 20 | TRBV27 | CASTTYPGLAGRSAKNIQYF
TRBJ2-1 | 20 | TRBV6-2/TRBV6-3 | CASSTDRGQSGTSGSYEQFF
TRBJ2-5 | 12 | TRBV15 | CATGQGEETQYF
TRBJ2-5 | 13 | TRBV7-3 | CASSLTNPETQYF
TRBJ2-7 | 13 | TRBV7-8 | CASSLVHWDEQYF
TRBJ2-1 | 12 | TRBV6-4 | CATGGVLGEQFF
TRBJ2-7 | 11 | TRBV9 | CASSTGGEQYF
TRBJ2-7 | 13 | TRBV27 | CASSFAGAYEQYF
TRBJ1-5 | 15 | TRBV20-1 | CSARDRGHVLQPQHF
TRBJ2-7 | 16 | TRBV6-1 | CASSEDPASGTYEQYF
TRBJ2-7 | 14 | TRBV3-1 | CASSQEGLIYEQYF
TRBJ2-5 | 17 | TRBV11-2 | CASSPPIVLAGAETQYF
TRBJ2-1 | 16 | TRBV11-2 | CASSLDPGLFYNEQFF
TRBJ2-3 | 17 | TRBV2 | CASIILDSNYSTDTQYF
TRBJ2-1 | 12 | TRBV7-9 | CASTSPRAEQFF
TRBJ2-7 | 13 | TRBV5-1 | CASSFDRGQEQYF
TRBJ2-1 | 20 | TRBV7-2 | CASSLVYWGSSGLSYNEQFF
TRBJ2-3 | 16 | TRBV27 | CASSLFGGAEIDTQYF
TRBJ2-1 | 15 | TRBV4-3 | CASSQDTGLYNEQFF
TRBJ2-6 | 17 | TRBV4-3 | CASSLRDSSSGANVLTF
TRBJ1-6 | 13 | TRBV3-1 | CASSQGTVSPLHF
TRBJ2-2 | 13 | TRBV20-1 | CSASTSDTGELFF
TRBJ2-7 | 14 | TRBV7-6 | CASSSRDRAPEQYF
TRBJ2-1 | 14 | TRBV7-2 | CASSLAVLTGEQFF
TRBJ2-7 | 14 | TRBV7-8 | CASSFAGGGYEQYF
TRBJ2-1 | 16 | TRBV20-1 | CCATGLAGASYNEQFF
TRBJ2-1 | 15 | TRBV23-1 | CASSPRTSDIHEQFF
TRBJ2-1 | 17 | TRBV15 | CATSDVTLAGGADEQFF
TRBJ2-7 | 15 | TRBV27 | CASSLSTSGSYEQYF
TRBJ2-2 | 14 | TRBV4-3 | CASSQDTHTGELFF
TRBJ2-1 | 13 | TRBV15 | CATSREGENEQFF